Detailed here is one T cell receptor (beta chain). This clonotype was recorded many times. Its antigen is not yet known. Base qualities are not recorded, but no much larger clone differs from it by a single base. Amplification of TCR beta CDR3 regions was carried out from RNA transcripts. For the first round of RT-PCR on the TCR CDR3, the HTBI primer set was used together with the Qiagen OneStep RT-PCR kit. Libraries were constructed in a second round of multiplex PCR, after which size selection and purification were performed. Paired-end sequencing of the libraries was performed with 100 bp reads on an Illumina HiSeq2000. Per the authors' processing: SOAPnuke was used to process the raw data, throwing out any read that contained adapters or uncalled bases, had a mean Phred below 15, or lacked an exact constant-primer or identifier match. COPE v1.2.5 was used to merge high-quality paired reads, and clonotypes were defined as unique nucleotide sequences. MiTCR v1.1 was used to align clonotypes to the IMGT TRBV, TRBD and TRBJ reference segments. Analysis was restricted to V-J combinations with a frequency above 0.0001, which covered roughly 99% of repertoires. A TCS score was defined as the ratio between F50 (clonal expansion) and ExV (chaos), using BLOSUM62-based TCRdist between CDR3 peptides within each V-J. Welch's t-statistics and random forest reduced fewer than 550 V-J features to 10 to 15, which were used in a naive Bayes classifier (R e1071). Clones were called with MiXCR by TCRdb after fastp trimmed the public reads at Q25, and only in-frame beta chains were retained. Entries that share a CDR3 protein sequence are merged under the most common genes and DNA. TCRdb, not the authors, supplied the V and J calls. The sample table shows about 520,000 distinct CDR3 sequences, and approximately 25% are seen once. Clones ranked in the top ten supply about 10% of the sample.

For CDR1 and CDR2, the germline V gene (reference sequence) lists LNHDA and SQIVND. The CDR3 runs 15 residues from the cysteine to the phenylalanine. Kept here is only the CDR3 DNA, which spans 45 bases and is read in frame from base 1. After removal of 3 bases from V and 4 bases from J, the junction retains 4 bases not matched to a gene. Ophthalmopathy patients had moderately to severely active disease, with a Clinical Activity Score of 3 or more, a NOSPECS grade of 4 or more, and a disease duration of less than 3 months. Exclusion was applied to patients with uncontrolled infections, other autoimmune diseases, pregnancy or lactation. Diagnoses were based on clinical symptoms, serum thyroxine and TRAb, thyroid ultrasound and orbital computed tomography. Ficoll-Paque density gradient centrifugation was used to isolate PBMCs from around 10 ml of fresh peripheral blood. Total RNA was extracted with Trizol reagent, and quality was checked on an Agilent 2100 Bioanalyzer.

This sample stems from a study of T cells in Graves' hyperthyroidism and ophthalmopathy (dated by TCRdb to about 2019). Background for the entire study: Peripheral blood was collected at initial diagnosis, before any treatment. Following sampling, methimazole starting at 30 mg daily was given to hyperthyroidism patients, and high-dose intravenous methylprednisolone was given to ophthalmopathy patients. For training and testing, the 100 or so patients in the discovery cohort were randomly divided in a 7:3 ratio. Whether ophthalmopathy could be predicted prospectively was tested in an independent validation cohort made up of roughly 20 hyperthyroidism patients plus 17 patients who later progressed to ophthalmopathy. In addition, the study compared T-cell repertoires in thyroid tissue and in blood from about 6 Graves' hyperthyroidism patients. According to the paper, TCR Vbeta CDR3 sequencing was carried out on over 130 peripheral blood samples, which came from 40 to 45 ophthalmopathy, around 74 hyperthyroidism and about 17 progressor patients. To identify distinguishing TCR V-J signatures, a discovery cohort of about a hundred patients was used, comprising some 43 with Graves' ophthalmopathy and around 60 with stable Graves' hyperthyroidism. General conclusions and limits of the study: In validation, progression to ophthalmopathy was predicted by the model with around 71% sensitivity and about 72% specificity, a median of about 6.4 months before onset. Sample size was not statistically predetermined, and investigators were not blinded to group allocation. A 13 V-J signature model separated ophthalmopathy from stable hyperthyroidism, with around 88% sensitivity and roughly 81% specificity in cross-validation and 80%/75% in testing. Blood samples also contained most of the expanded thyroid clonotypes (frequency above 0.001), which suggests that blood repertoires may reflect thyroid immune responses.

The sequence was collected from a woman aged 25-40 years with Graves' ophthalmopathy. The chain was built from TRBV19 and TRBJ1-2; 11 middle bases align to TRBD1. Sample: blood. The DNA sequence is as follows: TGTGCCAGTAGTATGGCCGGGACAGGGGGCTATGGCTACACCTTC. Translated, this gives CASSMAGTGGYGYTF.